This T cell receptor beta chain was found in a study of regulatory T cells in long-lasting Graves disease. Background on the study: Patients met the persistent Graves' disease definition after over 5 years of antithyroid drugs with positive TSH receptor antibodies.

Remarks on this clonotype: What it binds is not known. A junction end diverges from the germline sequence, so it may reflect a read error.

The germline gives CDR1 SEHNR, CDR2 FQNEAQ (reference sequence). The CDR3 is 15 residues long. Time point defined: persistent/refractory GD, antithyroid drugs over 5 years with positive TRAb. PBMC RNA served as the TCR library source. EDTA tubes received about 9.6 milliliters of drawn peripheral blood. Assembly of TCR beta libraries relied on iRepertoire HTBI primers together with Arm-PCR of CDR3 regions. TCRdb used MiXCR to reprocess the multiplex PCR reads, holding one entry per CDR3 protein. The table records hundreds of thousands of distinct CDR3 sequences, around 30% of them present only once. Regarding the study as a whole: Favoring TRBV28, TRBJ1-2 and TRBJ2-5 was a feature seen in persistent disease. Less diverse TCR repertoires were seen in persistent Graves' patients than in newly diagnosed ones.

The chain combines TRBV7-9 with TRBJ1-1; D might be TRBD1 (5 bases). The source material was peripheral blood mononuclear cells (PBMCs), sampled when the disease was refractory, from a patient treated with antithyroid drugs. The sequence derives from a female donor with Graves disease. The CDR3 DNA sequence: TGTGCCAGCAGCTCAAGACAGAAATCGAACACTGAAGCTTCCTTT. This gives the protein CASSSRQKSNTEASF.